This TCR beta chain was found in a study of cytomegalovirus exposure and HLA in healthy donors. Study background: Samples from HLA-typed donors yielded about 85 million unique TCRs in an early data release. General study points: No immune exposure information besides CMV serostatus was available. Likely technical artifact: a cluster of highly shared sequence variants. What a later analysis reportedly showed was that an Asian-associated ancestry cluster had fewer N-insertions than the approximately 720-donor mean.

The PCR used 60 Vbeta and 13 Jbeta primers. Repertoires were generated with immunoSEQ multiplex PCR, while TCRdb's copy carries only in-frame clones and drops some. Found here are around 140,000 clones, 82% of them singletons; the top ten hold approximately 2.3%. A remark on this clone: No antigen is known for it.

Sequencing input: PBMCs. The receptor was isolated from a male donor in good health and CMV-seronegative.

The DNA of the CDR3 is TGTGCCAGCAGTGGACTAGCGGGAGTTTTTTATGAGCAGTTCTTC. The encoded protein is CASSGLAGVFYEQFF. The rearrangement uses TRBV28 and TRBJ2-1, with TRBD2 matching 13 bases. V shed 5 bases, J shed 8 bases, and the junction held 6 bases outside the gene matches. The CDR3 loop spans 15 amino acids. The V gene's germline CDR1 is MDHEN and CDR2 SYDVKM. Variable domain in full (rest from reference TRBV28 and TRBJ2-1): DVKVTQSSRYLVKRTGEKVFLECVQDMDHENMFWYRQDPGLGLRLIYFSYDVKMKEKGDIPEGYSVSREKKERFSLILESASTNQTSMYLCASSGLAGVFYEQFFGPGTRLTVL.